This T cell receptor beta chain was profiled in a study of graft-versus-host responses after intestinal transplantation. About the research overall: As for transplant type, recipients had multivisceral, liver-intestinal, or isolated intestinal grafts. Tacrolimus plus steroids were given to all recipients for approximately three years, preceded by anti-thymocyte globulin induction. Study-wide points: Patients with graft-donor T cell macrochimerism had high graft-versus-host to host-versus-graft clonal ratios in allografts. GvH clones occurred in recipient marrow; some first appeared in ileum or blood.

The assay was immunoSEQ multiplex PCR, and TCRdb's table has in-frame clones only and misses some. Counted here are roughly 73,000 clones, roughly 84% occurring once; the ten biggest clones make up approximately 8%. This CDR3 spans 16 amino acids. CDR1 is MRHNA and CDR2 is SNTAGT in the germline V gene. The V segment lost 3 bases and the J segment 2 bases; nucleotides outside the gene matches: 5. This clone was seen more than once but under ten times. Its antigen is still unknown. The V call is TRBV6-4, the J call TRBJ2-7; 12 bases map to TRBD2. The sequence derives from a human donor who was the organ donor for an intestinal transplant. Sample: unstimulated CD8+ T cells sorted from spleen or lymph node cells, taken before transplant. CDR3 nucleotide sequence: TGTGCCAGCAGTGAATTCACTAGCGGGGGGACCTACGAGCAGTACTTC. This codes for CASSEFTSGGTYEQYF.